This TCR beta chain was identified in a study of regulatory dendritic cells for organ transplantation. Remarks on this clone: Its target is not known.

General study findings and limits: Resting memory CD8+ T cells held the most alloreactive clonotypes.

Here immunoSEQ multiplex PCR was the method, and the copy in TCRdb shows in-frame clones only, minus some. The sample yields 25,000 to 30,000 clones, roughly 84% seen once. The receptor was derived from a human donor in good health. The source material was naive CD8+ T cells from blood. As to subset: CD45RA+ naive T cells.

CDR3 region: CASSAYGGADTQYF. In DNA form, the CDR3 reads TGTGCCAGCAGCGCATACGGGGGGGCGGATACGCAGTATTTT. The chain employs TRBV9 and TRBJ2-3; the match to TRBD2 covers 8 bases. V lost 3 bases, J lost 6 bases, and 6 bases stayed unmatched. CDR1 is SGDLS and CDR2 is YYNGEE in the germline V gene. CDR3 length: 14 amino acids.